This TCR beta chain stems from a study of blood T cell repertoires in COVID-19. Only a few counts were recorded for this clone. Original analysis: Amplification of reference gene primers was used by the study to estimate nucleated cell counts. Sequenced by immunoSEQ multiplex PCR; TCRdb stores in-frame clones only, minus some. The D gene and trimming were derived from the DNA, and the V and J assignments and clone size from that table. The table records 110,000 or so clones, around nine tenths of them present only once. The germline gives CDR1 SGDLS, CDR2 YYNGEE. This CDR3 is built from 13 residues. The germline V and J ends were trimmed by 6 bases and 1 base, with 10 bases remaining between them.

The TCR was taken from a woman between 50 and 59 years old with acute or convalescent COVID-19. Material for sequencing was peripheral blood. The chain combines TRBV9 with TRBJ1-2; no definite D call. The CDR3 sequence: CASTPGSNYGYTF. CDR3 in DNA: TGTGCCAGCACCCCCGGGAGTAACTATGGCTACACCTTC. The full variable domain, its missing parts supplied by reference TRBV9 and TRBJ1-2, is DSGVTQTPKHLITATGQRVTLRCSPRSGDLSVYWYQQSLDQGLQFLIQYYNGEERAKGNILERFSAQQFPDLHSELNLSSLELGDSALYFCASTPGSNYGYTFGSGTRLTVV.